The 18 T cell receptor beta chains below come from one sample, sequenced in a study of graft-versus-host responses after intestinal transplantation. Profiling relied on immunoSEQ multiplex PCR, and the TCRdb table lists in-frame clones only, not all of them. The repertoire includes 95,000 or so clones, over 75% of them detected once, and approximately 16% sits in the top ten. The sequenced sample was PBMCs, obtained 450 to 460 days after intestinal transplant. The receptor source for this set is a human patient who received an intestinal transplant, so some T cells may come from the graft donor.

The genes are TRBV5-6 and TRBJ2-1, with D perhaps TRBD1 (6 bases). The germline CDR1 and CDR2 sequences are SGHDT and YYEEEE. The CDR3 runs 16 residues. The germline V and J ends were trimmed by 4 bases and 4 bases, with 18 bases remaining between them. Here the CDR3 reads CASSGGGSHQYNEQFF. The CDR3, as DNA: TGTGCCAGCAGCGGGGGCGGGTCCCACCAATACAATGAGCAGTTCTTC.

For the CDR3, the DNA is TGTGCCAGCAGCTTGGCACCTAGCGGGGGCGATACGCAGTATTTT. Protein product: CASSLAPSGGDTQYF. The chain combines TRBV5-6 with TRBJ2-3; TRBD2 matches at 10 bases. Germline V gene sequence: CDR1 SGHDT, CDR2 YYEEEE. J gave up 6 bases and V 0 bases, and 4 bases lay outside the gene matches. The CDR3 runs to 15 residues.

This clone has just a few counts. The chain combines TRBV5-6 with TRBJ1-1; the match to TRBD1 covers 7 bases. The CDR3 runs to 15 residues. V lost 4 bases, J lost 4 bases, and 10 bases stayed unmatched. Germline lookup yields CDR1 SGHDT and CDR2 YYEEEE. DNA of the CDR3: TGTGCCAGCAGCCCCATAGGCCCAGGGGGCACTGAAGCTTTCTTT. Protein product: CASSPIGPGGTEAFF. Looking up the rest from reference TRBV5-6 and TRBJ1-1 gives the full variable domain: DAGVTQSPTHLIKTRGQQVTLRCSPKSGHDTVSWYQQALGQGPQFIFQYYEEEERQRGNFPDRFSGHQFPNYSSELNVNALLLGDSALYLCASSPIGPGGTEAFFGQGTRLTVV.

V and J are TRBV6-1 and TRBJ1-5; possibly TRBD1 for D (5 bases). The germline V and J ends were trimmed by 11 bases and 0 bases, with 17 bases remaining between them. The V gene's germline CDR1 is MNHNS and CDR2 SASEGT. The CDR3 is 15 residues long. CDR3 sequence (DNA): TGTGCCGGGACCCCGGACCCCTATAGCAATCAGCCCCAGCATTTT. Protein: CAGTPDPYSNQPQHF.

CDR3 sequence: CASTHRVAGETQYF. The CDR3 DNA reads TGTGCCAGCACGCACAGGGTTGCGGGGGAGACCCAGTACTTC. The chain has TRBV7-2 and TRBJ2-5; tentatively, D is TRBD1 or TRBD2 (6 bases each). The V gene's germline CDR1 is SGHTA and CDR2 FQGNSA. The CDR3 extends over 14 amino acids. Deletions cut 7 bases from V and 5 bases from J, with 17 bases between.

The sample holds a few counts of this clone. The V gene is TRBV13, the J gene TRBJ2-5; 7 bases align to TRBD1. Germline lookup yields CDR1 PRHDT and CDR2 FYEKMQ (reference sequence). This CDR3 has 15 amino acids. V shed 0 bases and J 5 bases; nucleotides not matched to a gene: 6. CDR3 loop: CASSLGLGGGETQYF. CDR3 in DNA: TGTGCCAGCAGCTTAGGACTAGGGGGCGGGGAGACCCAGTACTTC. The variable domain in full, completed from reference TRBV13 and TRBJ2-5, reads AAGVIQSPRHLIKEKRETATLKCYPIPRHDTVYWYQQGPGQDPQFLISFYEKMQSDKGSIPDRFSAQQFSDYHSELNMSSLELGDSALYFCASSLGLGGGETQYFGPGTRLLVL.

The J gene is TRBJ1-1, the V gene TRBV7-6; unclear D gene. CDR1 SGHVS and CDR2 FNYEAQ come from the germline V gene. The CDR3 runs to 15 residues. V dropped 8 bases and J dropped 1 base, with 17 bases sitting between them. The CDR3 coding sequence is TGTGCCAGCGTTGAGGGTTTTTCTTCGAACACTGAAGCTTTCTTT. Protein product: CASVEGFSSNTEAFF.

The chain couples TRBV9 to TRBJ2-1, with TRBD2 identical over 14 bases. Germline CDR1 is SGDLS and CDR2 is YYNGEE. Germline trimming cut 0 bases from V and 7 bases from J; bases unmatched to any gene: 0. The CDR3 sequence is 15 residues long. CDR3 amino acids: CASSVGLAGGNEQFF. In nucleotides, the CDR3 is TGTGCCAGCAGCGTAGGACTAGCGGGGGGGAATGAGCAGTTCTTC.

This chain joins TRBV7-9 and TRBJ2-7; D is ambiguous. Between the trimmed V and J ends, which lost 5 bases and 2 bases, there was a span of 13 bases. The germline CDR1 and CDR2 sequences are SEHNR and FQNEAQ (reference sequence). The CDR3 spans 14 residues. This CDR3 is CASSNAGSPYEQYF. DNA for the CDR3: TGTGCCAGCAGCAACGCCGGGTCCCCCTACGAGCAGTACTTC.

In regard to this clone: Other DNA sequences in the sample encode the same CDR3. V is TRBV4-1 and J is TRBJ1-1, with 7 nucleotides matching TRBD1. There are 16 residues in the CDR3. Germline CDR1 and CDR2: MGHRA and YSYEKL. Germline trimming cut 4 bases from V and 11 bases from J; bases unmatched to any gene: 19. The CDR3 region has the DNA TGCGCCAGCAGCCCAACTCAGGGACAGTTAGCCTCCGGTGCTTTCTTT. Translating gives CASSPTQGQLASGAFF.

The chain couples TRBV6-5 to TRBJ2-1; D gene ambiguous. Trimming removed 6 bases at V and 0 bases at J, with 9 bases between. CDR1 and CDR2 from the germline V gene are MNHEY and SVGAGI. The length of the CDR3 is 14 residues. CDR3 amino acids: CASSPLSSYNEQFF. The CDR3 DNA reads TGTGCCAGCAGCCCCCTGAGCTCCTACAATGAGCAGTTCTTC.

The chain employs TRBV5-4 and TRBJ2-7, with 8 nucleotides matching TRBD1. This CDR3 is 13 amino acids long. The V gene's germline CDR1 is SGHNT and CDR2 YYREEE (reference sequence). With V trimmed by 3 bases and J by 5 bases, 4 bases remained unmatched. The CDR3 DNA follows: TGTGCCAGCAGCTGGGGACAGGCTGACGAGCAGTACTTC. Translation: CASSWGQADEQYF.

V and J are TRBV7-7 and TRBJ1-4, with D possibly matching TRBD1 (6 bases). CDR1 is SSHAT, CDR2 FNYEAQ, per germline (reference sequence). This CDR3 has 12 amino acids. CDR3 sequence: CASDGTPEKLFF. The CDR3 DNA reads TGTGCTAGCGACGGGACACCTGAAAAACTGTTTTTT. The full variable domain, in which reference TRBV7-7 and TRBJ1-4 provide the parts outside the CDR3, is GAGVSQSPRYKVTKRGQDVTLRCDPISSHATLYWYQQALGQGPEFLTYFNYEAQPDKSGLPSDRFSAERPEGSISTLTIQRTEQRDSAMYRCASDGTPEKLFFGSGTQLSVL.

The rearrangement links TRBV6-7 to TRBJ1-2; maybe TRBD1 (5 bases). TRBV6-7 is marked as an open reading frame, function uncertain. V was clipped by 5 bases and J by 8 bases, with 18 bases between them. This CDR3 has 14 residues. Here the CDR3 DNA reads TGTGCCAGCAGTCAACCGGGACGGATGTACGGCTACACCTTC. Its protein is CASSQPGRMYGYTF.

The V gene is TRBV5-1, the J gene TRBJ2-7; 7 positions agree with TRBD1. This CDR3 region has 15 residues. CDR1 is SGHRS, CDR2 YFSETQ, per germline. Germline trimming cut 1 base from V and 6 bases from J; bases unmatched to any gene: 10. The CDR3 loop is CASSLSGQGVSEQYF. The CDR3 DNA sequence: TGCGCCAGCAGCTTGTCGGGTCAGGGGGTGAGCGAGCAGTACTTC.

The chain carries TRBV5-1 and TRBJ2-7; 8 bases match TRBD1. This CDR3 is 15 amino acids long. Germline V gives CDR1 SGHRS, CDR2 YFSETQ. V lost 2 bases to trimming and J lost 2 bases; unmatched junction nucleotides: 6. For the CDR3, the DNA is TGCGCCAGCAGCTTCGAGGACAGGGATGCCTACGAGCAGTACTTC. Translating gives CASSFEDRDAYEQYF.

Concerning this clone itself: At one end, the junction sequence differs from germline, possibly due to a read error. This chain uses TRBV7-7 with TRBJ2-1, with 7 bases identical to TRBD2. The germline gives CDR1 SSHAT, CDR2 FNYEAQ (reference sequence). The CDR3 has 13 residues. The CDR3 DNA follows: TGTGCTAGCAGCCGGACTAGTCAGGGTGAGCAGTTCTTC. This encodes CASSRTSQGEQFF.

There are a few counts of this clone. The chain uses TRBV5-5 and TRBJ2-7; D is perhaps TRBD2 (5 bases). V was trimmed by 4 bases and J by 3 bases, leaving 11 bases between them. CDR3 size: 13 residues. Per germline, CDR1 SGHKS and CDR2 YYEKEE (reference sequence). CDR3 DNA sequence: TGTGCCAGCAGCCCCGGACTGGTCTACGAGCAGTACTTC. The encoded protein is CASSPGLVYEQYF.